Detailed here is one T cell receptor (beta chain). The antigen is unknown. The treatment here: roughly 18 received Ad26.COV2.S at low or high dose, single or two shots; a few received placebo; per-sample allocation not given. Sample collection was performed on day 63 after the first vaccine or placebo injection. This specimen comes from a study of Ad26.COV2.S vaccination and SARS-CoV-2 variants. Whole-study findings and limits: For non-spike TCRs, breadth in vaccine recipients resembled that in placebo recipients. Total T cell responses may have been underestimated by the TCR breadth and depth analyses.

The CDR3 loop spans 18 amino acids. The ends were cut back, 2 bases at V and 4 bases at J, with 23 bases in the middle. CDR1 and CDR2 (germline): MNHEY, SVGEGT. Here immunoSEQ multiplex PCR was the method, and the copy in TCRdb shows in-frame clones only, minus some. The top ten clones hold approximately 4% of a sample with 400,000 to 500,000 clones, approximately 90% of them seen once. The V call is TRBV6-2 or TRBV6-3, the J call TRBJ2-5, with D possibly being TRBD1 or TRBD2 (5 bases each). The material sequenced was peripheral blood, taken in a trial of Ad26.COV2.S vaccine versus placebo. The clonotype comes from a person between 18 and 65 years old who received the Ad26.COV2.S COVID-19 vaccine or a placebo. CDR3: CASSYGGWTFLAGETQYF. The CDR3 DNA reads TGTGCCAGCAGTTACGGGGGTTGGACCTTTTTGGCAGGAGAGACCCAGTACTTC.